Listed below are T cell receptor beta chains from one sample, sequenced in a study of blood T cell repertoires in COVID-19. Method: immunoSEQ multiplex PCR; TCRdb's copy keeps in-frame clones and lacks some. The sample includes 91,000 or so clones, 70% to 90% of them seen just once. Sequenced input: peripheral blood. All receptors derive from a woman aged 55-70 years in a cohort sampled during active or convalescent COVID-19. CDR3s include the opening cysteine and the closing phenylalanine or tryptophan. Each record gives: V gene, clone size, D gene, J gene, CDR3 length, CDR3 DNA, CDR3 protein. A D gene is named only where the DNA matches it firmly. Not every row has a clone size; where given, it reads once, few, many or a size class.

V gene: TRBV6-5
clone size: NA
D gene: NA
J gene: TRBJ2-3
CDR3 length: 15
CDR3 DNA: TGTGCCAGCAGTTACGGTGGCGGAGCCCAAGATACGCAGTATTTT
CDR3 protein: CASSYGGGAQDTQYF

V gene: TRBV28
clone size: NA
D gene: NA
J gene: TRBJ1-2
CDR3 length: 16
CDR3 DNA: TGTGCCAGCCTCGTTAATGACAGGCCGACTAACTATGGCTACACCTTC
CDR3 protein: CASLVNDRPTNYGYTF

V gene: TRBV19
clone size: NA
D gene: TRBD1
J gene: TRBJ2-3
CDR3 length: 14
CDR3 DNA: TGTGCCAGTAGTAGGGACAGGGCCACAGATACGCAGTATTTT
CDR3 protein: CASSRDRATDTQYF

V gene: TRBV27
clone size: NA
D gene: TRBD2
J gene: TRBJ2-7
CDR3 length: 16
CDR3 DNA: TGTGCCAGCAGCAATGTCGTCCCAAAACTAGCGGGGGAGCAGTACTTC
CDR3 protein: CASSNVVPKLAGEQYF

V gene: TRBV2
clone size: NA
D gene: NA
J gene: TRBJ2-7
CDR3 length: 11
CDR3 DNA: TGTGCCAGCAGTGAAGAGCCCGAGCAGTACTTC
CDR3 protein: CASSEEPEQYF

V gene: TRBV20-1
clone size: NA
D gene: NA
J gene: TRBJ2-7
CDR3 length: 11
CDR3 DNA: TGCAGTGCTAGTGATACCTACGAGCAGTACTTC
CDR3 protein: CSASDTYEQYF

V gene: TRBV27
clone size: NA
D gene: TRBD2
J gene: TRBJ2-1
CDR3 length: 15
CDR3 DNA: TGTGCCAGCAGTTTTACTAGCGGGAGTCCCGATGAGCAGTTCTTC
CDR3 protein: CASSFTSGSPDEQFF

V gene: TRBV7-8
clone size: NA
D gene: NA
J gene: TRBJ1-1
CDR3 length: 12
CDR3 DNA: TGTGCCAGCAGCTTCGGGGGGCCTGAAGCTTTCTTT
CDR3 protein: CASSFGGPEAFF

V gene: TRBV9
clone size: NA
D gene: NA
J gene: TRBJ2-3
CDR3 length: 15
CDR3 DNA: TGTGCCAGCAGCTTGGGGGCGGCCAGCACAGATACGCAGTATTTT
CDR3 protein: CASSLGAASTDTQYF

V gene: TRBV6-1
clone size: NA
D gene: NA
J gene: TRBJ2-7
CDR3 length: 12
CDR3 DNA: TGTGCCAGCAGTGACGTCCTCCCCGAGCAGTACTTC
CDR3 protein: CASSDVLPEQYF

V gene: TRBV28
clone size: NA
D gene: TRBD1
J gene: TRBJ1-5
CDR3 length: 15
CDR3 DNA: TGTGCCAGCAGCAACCGGGACAGGGGCAATCAGCCCCAGCATTTT
CDR3 protein: CASSNRDRGNQPQHF

V gene: TRBV7-2
clone size: NA
D gene: NA
J gene: TRBJ2-5
CDR3 length: 12
CDR3 DNA: TGTGCCAGCAGCCCAGGACAGGAGACCCAGTACTTC
CDR3 protein: CASSPGQETQYF

V gene: TRBV7-2
clone size: NA
D gene: NA
J gene: TRBJ2-7
CDR3 length: 18
CDR3 DNA: TGTGCCAGCAGCCCCATACGTATGAGCGGAGGCGGCTCCTACGAGCAGTACTTC
CDR3 protein: CASSPIRMSGGGSYEQYF

V gene: TRBV5-1
clone size: NA
D gene: TRBD2
J gene: TRBJ2-6
CDR3 length: 16
CDR3 DNA: TGCGCCAGCAGCCCCGAGGGAGGGGCTGGGGCCAACGTCCTGACTTTC
CDR3 protein: CASSPEGGAGANVLTF

V gene: TRBV7-9
clone size: NA
D gene: TRBD2
J gene: TRBJ2-5
CDR3 length: 14
CDR3 DNA: TGTGCCAGCAGCCGAGCGGGGGGAAGGGAGACCCAGTACTTC
CDR3 protein: CASSRAGGRETQYF

V gene: TRBV7-9
clone size: NA
D gene: NA
J gene: TRBJ2-7
CDR3 length: 16
CDR3 DNA: TGTGCCAGCAGCTTTGCGGCAGGGCGCGATTACTACGAGCAGTACTTC
CDR3 protein: CASSFAAGRDYYEQYF

V gene: TRBV6-1
clone size: NA
D gene: TRBD1
J gene: TRBJ1-2
CDR3 length: 15
CDR3 DNA: TGTGCCAGCAGTGAAGCGCTTGGACAGGAGGGTGGCTACACCTTC
CDR3 protein: CASSEALGQEGGYTF

V gene: TRBV10-3
clone size: few
D gene: NA
J gene: TRBJ2-1
CDR3 length: 14
CDR3 DNA: TGTGCCATCAGCATGGACAGCCGTTACAATGAGCAGTTCTTC
CDR3 protein: CAISMDSRYNEQFF

V gene: TRBV9
clone size: NA
D gene: NA
J gene: TRBJ2-1
CDR3 length: 16
CDR3 DNA: TGTGCCAGCAGCGTAGGCATTAGCGGATTCTACAATGAGCAGTTCTTC
CDR3 protein: CASSVGISGFYNEQFF

V gene: TRBV30
clone size: NA
D gene: NA
J gene: TRBJ1-6
CDR3 length: 13
CDR3 DNA: TGTGCCTGGAGTGTACGGGGGAATTCACCCCTCCACTTT
CDR3 protein: CAWSVRGNSPLHF

V gene: TRBV7-6
clone size: NA
D gene: NA
J gene: TRBJ2-3
CDR3 length: 15
CDR3 DNA: TGTGCCAGCAGCTTAGCCCAGACGGGTTTAGATACGCAGTATTTT
CDR3 protein: CASSLAQTGLDTQYF

V gene: TRBV5-4
clone size: NA
D gene: NA
J gene: TRBJ2-4
CDR3 length: 13
CDR3 DNA: TGTGCCAGCAGCTTGTCCGGTTCGCTAGCGAACTACTTC
CDR3 protein: CASSLSGSLANYF

V gene: TRBV28
clone size: NA
D gene: TRBD1
J gene: TRBJ1-2
CDR3 length: 14
CDR3 DNA: TGTGCCAGCAGCTTGGGACAGGGAACGAGTGGCTACACCTTC
CDR3 protein: CASSLGQGTSGYTF

V gene: TRBV5-4
clone size: NA
D gene: TRBD2
J gene: TRBJ2-5
CDR3 length: 17
CDR3 DNA: TGTGCCAGCAGCCTCGGACTAGCGGGATCCTCCAGGGAGACCCAGTACTTC
CDR3 protein: CASSLGLAGSSRETQYF

V gene: TRBV7-7
clone size: NA
D gene: TRBD2
J gene: TRBJ2-2
CDR3 length: 19
CDR3 DNA: TGTGCTAGCAGCCCAACCGGGACTAGCGCCGGGGTGGGGACCGGGGAGCTGTTTTTT
CDR3 protein: CASSPTGTSAGVGTGELFF

V gene: TRBV5-4
clone size: NA
D gene: TRBD1
J gene: TRBJ1-2
CDR3 length: 14
CDR3 DNA: TGTGCCAGCAGCTTGCAGGACAGGCGCTATGGCTACACCTTC
CDR3 protein: CASSLQDRRYGYTF

V gene: TRBV28
clone size: NA
D gene: TRBD2
J gene: TRBJ2-5
CDR3 length: 14
CDR3 DNA: TGTGCCAGCAGTTTGCCGGGAGGGACAGAGACCCAGTACTTC
CDR3 protein: CASSLPGGTETQYF

V gene: TRBV4-1
clone size: NA
D gene: TRBD2
J gene: TRBJ2-2
CDR3 length: 15
CDR3 DNA: TGCGCCAGCAGACTAGCGGGGGGGCCCGCCGGGGAGCTGTTTTTT
CDR3 protein: CASRLAGGPAGELFF

V gene: TRBV5-1
clone size: NA
D gene: TRBD2
J gene: TRBJ2-7
CDR3 length: 15
CDR3 DNA: TGCGCCAGCAGCGACGGGACTAGAAGATACTACGAGCAGTACTTC
CDR3 protein: CASSDGTRRYYEQYF

V gene: TRBV23-1
clone size: once
D gene: TRBD1
J gene: TRBJ2-7
CDR3 length: 16
CDR3 DNA: TGCGCCAGCAGTCAACCCCCGGGACAGGGGGCGCGGGAGCAGTACTTC
CDR3 protein: CASSQPPGQGAREQYF

V gene: TRBV27
clone size: NA
D gene: NA
J gene: TRBJ2-1
CDR3 length: 15
CDR3 DNA: TGTGCCAGCAGTTTACTCGGTCTCTCCTACAATGAGCAGTTCTTC
CDR3 protein: CASSLLGLSYNEQFF

V gene: TRBV30
clone size: NA
D gene: NA
J gene: TRBJ1-3
CDR3 length: 16
CDR3 DNA: TGTGCCTGGAGGCGTACCCAGGGTCACTCTGGAAACACCATATATTTT
CDR3 protein: CAWRRTQGHSGNTIYF